Shown below are 28 T cell receptor beta chains from a single sample sequenced in a study of T cell responses to AZD1222 COVID-19 vaccine. Some clones are missing from TCRdb's copy, which holds only in-frame ones; the method was immunoSEQ multiplex PCR. The sample consists of some 74,000 clones, around 81% of them appearing once. Sequencing used peripheral blood, obtained on day 0 of AZD1222 vaccination. These receptors were obtained from an adult in good health.

The chain is built from TRBV3-1 (or the pseudogene TRBV3-2) and TRBJ1-6, with no clear D. CDR3 length: 17 amino acids. CDR1 is LGHDT, CDR2 YNNKEL, per germline (reference sequence). Trimming shortened V by 0 bases and J by 6 bases, and 15 bases separated the two germline ends. The CDR3 DNA reads TGTGCCAGCAGCCAAGATGCATTGGGAGGCAGTAATTCACCCCTCCACTTT. Translation: CASSQDALGGSNSPLHF.

This rearrangement joins TRBV6-6 to TRBJ2-2, with D maybe TRBD1 (5 bases). This CDR3 has 14 amino acids. Germline CDR1 MNHNY, CDR2 SVGAGI (reference sequence). The ends were cut back, 0 bases at V and 6 bases at J, with 8 bases in the middle. The CDR3 nucleotides read TGTGCCAGCAGTTACTCGGCAGGGCCCGGGGAGCTGTTTTTT. It specifies CASSYSAGPGELFF.

The V call is TRBV1, the J call TRBJ2-1; TRBD2 was called by the table and not checked on the DNA. TRBV1 is marked as a pseudogene. This CDR3 contains 15 residues. CDR3 bases: TGCACCAGCCGGCAACTAGCGGGCTCAAACAATGAGCAGTTCTTC. The encoded protein is CTSRQLAGSNNEQFF.

The CDR3 DNA sequence: TGTGCCAGCAGCTGGGACGGATCCTACAATGAGCAGTTCTTC. Translated, it gives CASSWDGSYNEQFF. The rearrangement links TRBV7-9 to TRBJ2-1; D possibly uses TRBD1 or TRBD2 (5 bases each). The V gene's germline CDR1 is SEHNR and CDR2 FQNEAQ (reference sequence). Trimming stripped 4 bases from V and 1 base from J, with 8 bases between. The CDR3 totals 14 residues.

The V and J genes are TRBV5-1 and TRBJ1-6; no reliable D call. Trimming removed 7 bases at V and 7 bases at J, with 9 bases between. Germline CDR1 is SGHRS and CDR2 is YFSETQ. The CDR3 spans 12 residues. The CDR3 sequence: CASSLENSPLHF. CDR3 in DNA: TGCGCCAGCTCCTTAGAGAATTCACCCCTCCACTTT.

The chain couples TRBV10-2 to TRBJ2-2, with D tentatively TRBD1 (5 bases). The V gene lost 10 bases and the J gene lost 0 bases, with 12 bases spanning the gap. Germline-derived CDR1 and CDR2 are WSHSY and SAAADI. CDR3 size: 14 residues. For the CDR3, the DNA is TGCGCCACGTCGGACATCTCGAACACCGGGGAGCTGTTTTTT. It specifies CATSDISNTGELFF.

V usage is TRBV30 and J usage is TRBJ1-4; D not resolved. Trimming stripped 7 bases from V and 5 bases from J, with 14 bases between. Germline CDR1 GTSNPN, CDR2 SVGIG (reference sequence). The CDR3 totals 13 residues. The CDR3 protein is CALQDPDNEKLFF. In nucleotides, the CDR3 is TGTGCCTTGCAGGATCCAGACAATGAAAAACTGTTTTTT.

In its sample, this clone was seen a few times. The V call is TRBV18, the J call TRBJ2-2; D is uncertain. The germline V and J ends were trimmed by 6 bases and 2 bases, with 13 bases remaining between them. The CDR3 has 15 amino acids. The germline V gene encodes CDR1 KGHSH and CDR2 LQKENI. The CDR3 here is CASSPKVSNTGELFF. The CDR3 DNA follows: TGTGCCAGCTCCCCCAAGGTATCCAACACCGGGGAGCTGTTTTTT.

This clone was counted a single time. This chain links TRBV5-6 with TRBJ2-3, with a weak D call TRBD2 (6 bases). V lost 0 bases and J lost 0, with 8 bases in between. CDR1 and CDR2 (germline): SGHDT, YYEEEE. CDR3 size: 15 residues. The CDR3 DNA follows: TGTGCCAGCAGCTTGGGGGGAGGCAGCACAGATACGCAGTATTTT. Amino acid sequence: CASSLGGGSTDTQYF.

This clone appeared a few times. This chain joins TRBV3-1 (or the pseudogene TRBV3-2) and TRBJ1-6; 8 bases agree with TRBD1. The V gene's germline CDR1 is LGHDT and CDR2 YNNKEL (reference sequence). J lost 10 bases, V lost 1 base, and 3 bases had no gene match. The CDR3 loop spans 14 amino acids. Here the CDR3 reads CASSQADRESPLHF. Here the CDR3 DNA reads TGTGCCAGCAGCCAAGCGGACAGGGAGTCACCCCTCCACTTT.

This chain links TRBV3-1 (or the pseudogene TRBV3-2) with TRBJ2-3; 9 nucleotides match TRBD2. V lost 0 bases to trimming and J lost 2 bases; unmatched junction nucleotides: 9. The CDR3 spans 18 residues. Germline CDR1 reads LGHDT; CDR2 reads YNNKEL (reference sequence). The DNA for the CDR3 is TGTGCCAGCAGCCAAGATAGCGGGAGAGGACTAAACACAGATACGCAGTATTTT. Translation gives CASSQDSGRGLNTDTQYF.

V is TRBV30 and J is TRBJ1-2; a weak D match, TRBD1 (6 bases). CDR3 length: 13 amino acids. Germline values: CDR1 GTSNPN, CDR2 SVGIG (reference sequence). Trimming removed 2 bases from V and 8 bases from J, with 15 bases in between. For the CDR3, the DNA is TGTGCCTGGAGTAGCCTCAGGGGTCTGGGCTACACCTTC. Amino acids: CAWSSLRGLGYTF.

The genes are TRBV3-1 (or the pseudogene TRBV3-2) and TRBJ1-2; 8 nucleotides line up with TRBD1. CDR3 length: 14 amino acids. Germline CDR1 reads LGHDT; CDR2 reads YNNKEL (reference sequence). The V gene end was trimmed by 4 bases and the J gene end by 3 bases; junction bases not matched to a gene: 4. CDR3: CASSPGQGDYGYTF. For the CDR3, the DNA is TGTGCCAGCAGCCCCGGACAGGGCGACTATGGCTACACCTTC.

This chain uses TRBV12-5 with TRBJ2-7; 7 nucleotides match TRBD1. The germline V gene has CDR1 LGHNT and CDR2 FRNRAP. The junction had 6 bases not matched to a gene; V was cut back by 2 bases and J by 5 bases. The CDR3 has 14 residues. The CDR3 sequence is CASGLTQGSHEQYF. CDR3 in DNA: TGTGCTAGTGGTTTGACACAGGGGAGCCACGAGCAGTACTTC.

This chain links TRBV6-5 with TRBJ1-5; a weak D match, TRBD1 (5 bases). Per germline, CDR1 MNHEY and CDR2 SVGAGI. This CDR3 is built from 15 residues. V was cut by 8 bases and J by 2 bases, with 16 bases left in between. The CDR3 reads CASSDSFFGNQPQHF. The DNA for the CDR3 is TGTGCCAGCTCCGACAGTTTTTTCGGCAATCAGCCCCAGCATTTT.

This clone was seen a handful of times. This CDR3 is CASSPTDDSTGELFF. The CDR3 region has the DNA TGTGCCAGCTCACCGACCGACGATAGCACCGGGGAGCTGTTTTTT. This sequence joins TRBV18 and TRBJ2-2; D uncertain. The CDR3 runs 15 residues. The germline V and J ends were trimmed by 3 bases and 4 bases, with 12 bases remaining between them. The germline V gene has CDR1 KGHSH and CDR2 LQKENI.

The DNA for the CDR3 is TGTGCCAGTAGTATTCGAACAACGGCTCGGGAAAAACTGTTTTTT. This sequence encodes CASSIRTTAREKLFF. The V call is TRBV19, the J call TRBJ1-4; D unclear. Germline V gives CDR1 LNHDA, CDR2 SQIVND (reference sequence). The V gene lost 3 bases and the J gene lost 8 bases, with 16 bases spanning the gap. The length of the CDR3 is 15 residues.

The genes are TRBV28 and TRBJ2-4; the match to TRBD1 covers 8 bases. The CDR3 consists of 15 residues. V trimming: 5 bases; J trimming: 1 base; junction bases outside the gene matches: 4. CDR1 and CDR2 (germline): MDHEN, SYDVKM. CDR3 coding DNA: TGTGCCAGCAGTAGGACAGGGCCGGCCAAAAACATTCAGTACTTC. This translates into CASSRTGPAKNIQYF. Combining the CDR3 with reference TRBV28 and TRBJ2-4 gives the whole variable domain DVKVTQSSRYLVKRTGEKVFLECVQDMDHENMFWYRQDPGLGLRLIYFSYDVKMKEKGDIPEGYSVSREKKERFSLILESASTNQTSMYLCASSRTGPAKNIQYFGAGTRLSVL.

This clone was found once. This sequence joins TRBV12-5 and TRBJ2-5, with 11 bases lining up with TRBD1. V lost 1 base and J lost 4; bases outside the gene matches: 5. CDR1 LGHNT and CDR2 FRNRAP come from the germline V gene. This CDR3 has 16 residues. Here the CDR3 reads CASGLDGTGGGETQYF. For the CDR3, the DNA is TGTGCTAGTGGTTTGGACGGGACAGGGGGTGGAGAGACCCAGTACTTC.

The chain has TRBV7-2 and TRBJ1-6, with 8 bases lining up with TRBD1. The CDR3 covers 15 residues. Germline V gene sequence: CDR1 SGHTA, CDR2 FQGNSA. Trimming took 5 bases from V and 9 from J; bases not matched to a gene: 9. CDR3 DNA sequence: TGTGCCAGCAGCCCTATCGGACAGGGCACTTCACCCCTCCACTTT. Translated, it gives CASSPIGQGTSPLHF.

The chain has TRBV5-6 and TRBJ1-1; TRBD1 might be the D (6 bases). The CDR3 spans 16 residues. Germline lookup yields CDR1 SGHDT and CDR2 YYEEEE. Trimming pared 0 bases from V and 5 bases from J, leaving 17 bases between. CDR3 in amino acids: CASSLAMENQGTEAFF. In DNA, the CDR3 is TGTGCCAGCAGCTTGGCTATGGAGAATCAGGGGACTGAAGCTTTCTTT.

The chain employs TRBV5-1 and TRBJ2-3; 10 bases agree with TRBD2. The V gene end was trimmed by 4 bases and the J gene end by 3 bases; junction bases not matched to a gene: 5. The V gene's germline CDR1 is SGHRS and CDR2 YFSETQ. The CDR3 is 15 amino acids. CDR3 DNA sequence: TGCGCCAGCAGCCAGCGAGCGGGGGGGACAGATACGCAGTATTTT. Protein: CASSQRAGGTDTQYF. The full variable domain, with the rest looked up from reference TRBV5-1 and TRBJ2-3, is KAGVTQTPRYLIKTRGQQVTLSCSPISGHRSVSWYQQTPGQGLQFLFEYFSETQRNKGNFPGRFSGRQFSNSRSEMNVSTLELGDSALYLCASSQRAGGTDTQYFGPGTRLTVL.

V and J are TRBV6-5 and TRBJ1-1; a weak D match, TRBD1 (5 bases). Germline V CDR1 and CDR2: MNHEY, SVGAGI. The length of the CDR3 is 13 residues. Trimming cost V 7 bases and J 4 bases, with 13 bases left between them. CDR3 sequence (DNA): TGTGCCAGCATTTTCGGGGGGACCACTGAAGCTTTCTTT. Translating gives CASIFGGTTEAFF.

CDR3 sequence: CASSQDLAGAINEQFF. CDR3 DNA sequence: TGTGCCAGCAGCCAAGATTTAGCGGGAGCCATCAATGAGCAGTTCTTC. V usage is TRBV4-2 and J usage is TRBJ2-1; the match to TRBD2 covers 9 bases. Germline assignment: CDR1 LGHNA and CDR2 YNFKEQ. V was clipped by 0 bases and J by 6 bases; unmatched bases: 6. CDR3 size: 16 residues.

This clone was observed a single time. The chain employs TRBV19 and TRBJ2-7; 15 nucleotides align to TRBD2. Germline assignment: CDR1 LNHDA and CDR2 SQIVND (reference sequence). With 0 bases clipped from V and 2 bases from J, the junction kept 8 bases outside the gene matches. The CDR3 runs 19 residues. The DNA of the CDR3 is TGTGCCAGTAGTATAGAAGGGCCCGGACTAGCGGGAGGGCCCTACGAGCAGTACTTC. It specifies CASSIEGPGLAGGPYEQYF.

This chain connects TRBV6-5 to TRBJ2-7, with D perhaps matching TRBD1 (6 bases). There are 13 residues in the CDR3. The germline gives CDR1 MNHEY, CDR2 SVGAGI. Trimming removed 7 bases at V and 6 bases at J, with 16 bases between. CDR3 nucleotides: TGTGCCAGCATAATACAGGGAGTCGGCGAGCAGTACTTC. Its translation is CASIIQGVGEQYF.

The rearrangement uses TRBV7-8 and TRBJ1-5; 9 nucleotides agree with TRBD1. Germline trimming cut 4 bases from V and 7 bases from J; bases unmatched to any gene: 8. This CDR3 spans 15 amino acids. Germline assignment: CDR1 SGHVS and CDR2 FQNEAQ. This CDR3 is CASSSQTGGGQPQHF. CDR3 bases: TGTGCCAGCAGCTCCCAGACAGGGGGAGGGCAGCCCCAGCATTTT.

J is TRBJ2-7 and V is TRBV19, with 13 bases identical to TRBD2. V lost 5 bases, J lost 4 bases, and 5 bases stayed unmatched. The CDR3 has 15 residues. Germline V gene sequence: CDR1 LNHDA, CDR2 SQIVND (reference sequence). This chain's CDR3 is CASSPGTSGKYEQYF. In DNA, the CDR3 is TGTGCCAGTAGTCCCGGGACTAGCGGGAAATACGAGCAGTACTTC.